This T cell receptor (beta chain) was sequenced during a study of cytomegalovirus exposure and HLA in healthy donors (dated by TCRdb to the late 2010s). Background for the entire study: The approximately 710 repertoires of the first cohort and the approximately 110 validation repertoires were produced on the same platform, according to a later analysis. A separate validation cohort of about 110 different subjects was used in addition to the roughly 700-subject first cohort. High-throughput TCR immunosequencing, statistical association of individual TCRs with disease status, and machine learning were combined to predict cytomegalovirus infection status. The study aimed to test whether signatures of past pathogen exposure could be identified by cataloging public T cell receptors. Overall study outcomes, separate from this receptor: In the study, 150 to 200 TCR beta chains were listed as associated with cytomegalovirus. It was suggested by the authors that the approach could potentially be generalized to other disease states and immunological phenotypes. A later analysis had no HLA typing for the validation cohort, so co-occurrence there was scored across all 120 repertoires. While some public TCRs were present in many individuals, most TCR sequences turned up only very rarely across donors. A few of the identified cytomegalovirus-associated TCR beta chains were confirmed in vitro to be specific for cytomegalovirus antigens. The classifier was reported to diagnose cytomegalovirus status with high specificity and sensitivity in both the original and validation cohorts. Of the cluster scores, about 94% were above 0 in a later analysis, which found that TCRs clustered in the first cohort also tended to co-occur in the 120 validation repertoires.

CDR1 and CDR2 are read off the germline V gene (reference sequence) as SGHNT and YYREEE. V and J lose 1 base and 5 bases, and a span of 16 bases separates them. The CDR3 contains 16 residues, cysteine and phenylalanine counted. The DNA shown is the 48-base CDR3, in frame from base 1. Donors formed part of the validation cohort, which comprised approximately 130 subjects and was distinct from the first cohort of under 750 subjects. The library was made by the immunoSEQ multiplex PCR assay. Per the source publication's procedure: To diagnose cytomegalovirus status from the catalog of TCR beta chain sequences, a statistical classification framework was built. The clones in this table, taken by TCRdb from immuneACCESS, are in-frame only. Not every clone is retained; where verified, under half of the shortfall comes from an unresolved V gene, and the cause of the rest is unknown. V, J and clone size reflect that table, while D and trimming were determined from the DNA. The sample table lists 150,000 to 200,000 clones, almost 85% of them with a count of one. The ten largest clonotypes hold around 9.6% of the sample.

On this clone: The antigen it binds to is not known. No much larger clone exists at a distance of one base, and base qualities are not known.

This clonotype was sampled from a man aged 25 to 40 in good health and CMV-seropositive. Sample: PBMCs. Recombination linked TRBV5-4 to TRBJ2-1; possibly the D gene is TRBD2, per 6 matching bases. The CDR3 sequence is CASSLITGRTNNEQFF. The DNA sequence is TGTGCCAGCAGCTTGATAACGGGACGGACTAACAATGAGCAGTTCTTC.